The source of this T cell receptor (beta chain) is a study of T cell responses to AZD1222 COVID-19 vaccine. Study as a whole: Analyses pooled second doses at about 4 or about 12 weeks.

TCRdb's table, derived via immunoSEQ multiplex PCR, lists solely in-frame clones and lacks some. The sample records 150,000 to 200,000 clones, 85% to 95% being singletons. Regarding this clone: What it recognizes is unknown.

The V and J ends lost 2 bases and 5 bases, in that order; junction bases with no gene match: 12. The CDR3 is made up of 17 amino acids. Germline V gene sequence: CDR1 MDHEN, CDR2 SYDVKM. General study points: White British people made up most donors, females outnumbered males, and clonal diversity was possibly underestimated. CD4 TCRs linked to vaccination spanned spike, dominating at 160-218 and 743-854. In the spike-specific TCR repertoire, nearly half reportedly target unmutated variant regions.

Here the sequenced sample was peripheral blood, taken on day 0 of AZD1222 vaccination. The receptor comes from an adult in good health. The chain carries TRBV28 and TRBJ2-1, with 7 positions matching TRBD2. CDR3 in amino acids: CASSLKAGVAEDNEQFF. CDR3 DNA: TGTGCCAGCAGTTTAAAGGCGGGGGTAGCGGAGGACAATGAGCAGTTCTTC. Together with reference TRBV28 and TRBJ2-1, the CDR3 gives the full variable domain: DVKVTQSSRYLVKRTGEKVFLECVQDMDHENMFWYRQDPGLGLRLIYFSYDVKMKEKGDIPEGYSVSREKKERFSLILESASTNQTSMYLCASSLKAGVAEDNEQFFGPGTRLTVL.